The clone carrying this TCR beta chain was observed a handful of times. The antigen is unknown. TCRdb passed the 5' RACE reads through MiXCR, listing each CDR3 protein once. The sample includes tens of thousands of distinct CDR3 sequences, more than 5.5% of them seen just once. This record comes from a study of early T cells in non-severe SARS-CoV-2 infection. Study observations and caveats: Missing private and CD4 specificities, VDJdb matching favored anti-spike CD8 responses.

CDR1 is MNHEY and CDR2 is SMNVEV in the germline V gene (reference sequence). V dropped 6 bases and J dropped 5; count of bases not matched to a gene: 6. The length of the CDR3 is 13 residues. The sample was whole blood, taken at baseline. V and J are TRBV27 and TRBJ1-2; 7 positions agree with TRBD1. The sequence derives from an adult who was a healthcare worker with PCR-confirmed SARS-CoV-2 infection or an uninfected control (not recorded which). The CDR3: CASSRDSRYGYTF. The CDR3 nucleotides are TGTGCCAGCAGCCGGGACAGCCGGTATGGCTACACCTTC.